This T cell receptor beta chain stems from a study of OX40 agonist ivuxolimab in advanced cancers. Study background: Patients were infused with ivuxolimab every 2 weeks at 0.01 to 10 mg/kg. In three patients, partial responses were observed, one with hepatocellular carcinoma and two with cutaneous melanoma.

Data came from immunoSEQ multiplex PCR; TCRdb stores just in-frame clones and leaves some out. The sample records about 25,000 clones, about 85% being singletons. CDR3 size: 14 residues. The V gene's germline CDR1 is MNHNS and CDR2 SASEGT. The V end was cut by 1 base, the J end by 4 bases, with 11 bases between. The receptor was derived from an adult with an advanced solid tumor such as melanoma, head and neck, liver or kidney cancer. This rearrangement joins TRBV6-1 to TRBJ2-7; the D call may be TRBD1 or TRBD2 (5 bases each). Sequencing used CD4+ or CD8+ T cells sorted from blood, obtained in a trial of the OX40 agonist ivuxolimab. CDR3 DNA: TGTGCCAGCAGTGAAGTGAGAGGGACGTACGAGCAGTACTTC. Translated, it gives CASSEVRGTYEQYF.